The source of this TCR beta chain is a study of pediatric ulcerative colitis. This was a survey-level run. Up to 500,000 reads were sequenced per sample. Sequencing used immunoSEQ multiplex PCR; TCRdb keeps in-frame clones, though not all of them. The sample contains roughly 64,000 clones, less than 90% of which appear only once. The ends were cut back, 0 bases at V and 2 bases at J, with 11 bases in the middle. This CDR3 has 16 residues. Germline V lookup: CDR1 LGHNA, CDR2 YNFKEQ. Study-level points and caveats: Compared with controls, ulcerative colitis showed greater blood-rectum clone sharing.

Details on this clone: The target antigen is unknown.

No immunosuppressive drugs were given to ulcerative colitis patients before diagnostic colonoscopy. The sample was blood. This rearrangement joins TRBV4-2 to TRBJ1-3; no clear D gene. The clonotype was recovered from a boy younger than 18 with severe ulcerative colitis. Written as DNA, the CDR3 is TGTGCCAGCAGCCAAGACGATTGGCAGGCTGGAAACACCATATATTTT. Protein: CASSQDDWQAGNTIYF.